The 18 T cell receptor beta chains reported below all come from one sample, sequenced in a study of T-cell memory formation after mild COVID-19. TCRdb passed the 5' RACE reads through MiXCR, listing each CDR3 protein once. The table has 150,000 or so distinct CDR3 sequences, around 13% seen once. Source material: PBMCs or a T cell subset sorted from them (not recorded which). These receptors were taken from an adult woman who had mild COVID-19 (a few samples of this study predate the infection). Cell type and time point are not known.

This clonotype has a handful of counts. This rearrangement joins TRBV19 to TRBJ2-1, with D possibly TRBD2 on 5 matching bases. This CDR3 contains 16 residues. Looked up from germline, CDR1 is LNHDA and CDR2 is SQIVND (reference sequence). The V end was cut by 8 bases, the J end by 0 bases, with 17 bases between. The CDR3 DNA follows: TGTGCCAGTGACGCCCGAGGGTACAGCTCCTACAATGAGCAGTTCTTC. Translating it yields CASDARGYSSYNEQFF.

The V and J genes are TRBV4-2 and TRBJ2-1; TRBD2 aligns across 8 bases. Trimming took 0 bases from V and 9 from J; bases not matched to a gene: 10. This CDR3 has 16 residues. Germline CDR1 LGHNA, CDR2 YNFKEQ. CDR3 sequence reads: CASSQELAALKGEQFF. The CDR3 coding sequence is TGTGCCAGCAGCCAAGAACTAGCGGCCTTGAAGGGTGAGCAGTTCTTC.

The chain employs TRBV12-3 or TRBV12-4 and TRBJ2-1; 10 positions agree with TRBD2. The CDR3 extends over 15 amino acids. Unmatched junction bases numbered 0, after V lost 3 bases and J lost 1 base. This CDR3 is CASSFSGRSYNEQFF. In DNA form, the CDR3 reads TGTGCCAGCAGTTTTAGCGGGAGGTCCTACAATGAGCAGTTCTTC.

The DNA of the CDR3 is TGCGCCAGCAGCTTGGAGGGCAGGGTATGGGAGACCCAGTACTTC. This codes for CASSLEGRVWETQYF. This sequence joins TRBV5-1 and TRBJ2-5; D is possibly TRBD1 (5 bases). The CDR3 has 15 amino acids. With 0 bases removed from V and 5 bases from J, the gap between germline ends came to 14 bases. Germline CDR1 reads SGHRS; CDR2 reads YFSETQ. The complete variable domain, with remaining parts taken from reference TRBV5-1 and TRBJ2-5, reads KAGVTQTPRYLIKTRGQQVTLSCSPISGHRSVSWYQQTPGQGLQFLFEYFSETQRNKGNFPGRFSGRQFSNSRSEMNVSTLELGDSALYLCASSLEGRVWETQYFGPGTRLLVL.

This clonotype was seen many times. The chain recombines TRBV24-1 with TRBJ2-1, with a weak D call TRBD1 (6 bases). Germline V gene lookup returns CDR1 KGHDR and CDR2 SFDVKD. Trimming left V 3 bases short and J 0 bases short, with 11 bases between. The CDR3 sequence is 16 residues long. The chain's CDR3 is CATSDLQDSSYNEQFF. In nucleotides, the CDR3 is TGTGCCACCAGTGATCTACAGGACAGCTCCTACAATGAGCAGTTCTTC.

There are a few counts of this clonotype. CDR3 region: CASSVQGADTQYF. CDR3 sequence (DNA): TGTGCCAGTAGTGTACAGGGGGCAGATACGCAGTATTTT. This rearrangement joins TRBV19 to TRBJ2-3; the match to TRBD1 covers 8 bases. With 5 bases clipped from V and 4 bases from J, the junction kept 2 bases outside the gene matches. This CDR3 is 13 amino acids long. Germline CDR1 reads LNHDA; CDR2 reads SQIVND (reference sequence).

The chain carries TRBV3-1 and TRBJ2-6; the D gene could be TRBD1 or TRBD2 (5 bases each). Looked up from germline, CDR1 is LGHDT and CDR2 is YNNKEL (reference sequence). V lost 0 bases, J lost 4 bases, and 10 bases lay in between. The CDR3 spans 16 residues. The CDR3 DNA is TGTGCCAGCAGCCAAGATTTAGGGGACGGGGCCAACGTCCTGACTTTC. Its translation: CASSQDLGDGANVLTF.

This chain joins TRBV12-5 and TRBJ2-7; no definite D call. Germline CDR1 reads LGHNT; CDR2 reads FRNRAP. V lost 1 base and J 4 bases, leaving 11 bases between the germline ends. The CDR3 is 14 amino acids. Written as DNA, the CDR3 is TGTGCTAGTGGTTTGGCCCGTTCCCCTTACGAGCAGTACTTC. It is translated as CASGLARSPYEQYF.

V is TRBV12-3 or TRBV12-4 and J is TRBJ1-6; D remains ambiguous. The V end was cut by 4 bases, the J end by 0 bases, with 22 bases between. The CDR3 contains 20 residues. CDR3 in DNA: TGTGCCAGCAGTTACATTCCCGGGCCAGTGACGAGCTCCTATAATTCACCCCTCCACTTT. It specifies CASSYIPGPVTSSYNSPLHF.

This clonotype was found many times. DNA for the CDR3: TGTGCCATCATGCTGGCTAGCGGGAGTAATGAGCAGTTCTTC. Its translation: CAIMLASGSNEQFF. V and J are TRBV10-3 and TRBJ2-1; 10 bases are shared with TRBD2. The length of the CDR3 is 14 residues. The V gene end was trimmed by 7 bases and the J gene end by 7 bases; junction bases not matched to a gene: 7. CDR1 and CDR2 from the germline V gene are ENHRY and SYGVKD.

V gene TRBV4-3 combines with J gene TRBJ2-1; no clear D. This CDR3 region has 11 residues. V gave up 2 bases and J gave up 8 bases, with 4 bases separating them. Germline assignment: CDR1 LGHNA and CDR2 YSLEER. The CDR3 loop is CASSQYDEQFF. CDR3 bases: TGCGCCAGCAGCCAATATGATGAGCAGTTCTTC.

The chain has TRBV4-1 and TRBJ2-1; D gene ambiguous. The CDR3 sequence is 14 residues long. The germline V gene has CDR1 MGHRA and CDR2 YSYEKL. Trimming took off 0 bases at V and 2 bases at J, with 5 bases between the two ends. In nucleotides, the CDR3 is TGCGCCAGCAGCCAAGAGTCCCCCTACAATGAGCAGTTCTTC. It specifies CASSQESPYNEQFF.

This clonotype was seen ten or more times. The V and J genes are TRBV3-1 and TRBJ2-7; the match to TRBD2 covers 14 bases. The trim removed 6 bases at V and 0 bases at J, leaving 7 bases unmatched. Germline CDR1 LGHDT, CDR2 YNNKEL (reference sequence). The CDR3 covers 17 residues. The DNA for the CDR3 is TGTGCCAGCAGTCACCCTGGGACTAGCGGGAGCTCCTACGAGCAGTACTTC. Its translation: CASSHPGTSGSSYEQYF.

The genes are TRBV5-1 and TRBJ2-1, with 8 bases aligning to TRBD2. CDR3 length: 15 amino acids. Germline loops: CDR1 SGHRS, CDR2 YFSETQ. V shed 4 bases, J shed 3 bases, and the junction held 6 bases outside the gene matches. CDR3 in amino acids: CASSPSGTSYNEQFF. Here the CDR3 DNA reads TGCGCCAGCAGCCCATCCGGGACTAGCTACAATGAGCAGTTCTTC.

This clonotype was seen a few times. The rearrangement links TRBV4-3 to TRBJ2-1; 8 positions match TRBD2. The CDR3 sequence is 16 residues long. V lost 0 bases, J lost 2 bases, and 3 bases stayed unmatched. The germline V gene encodes CDR1 LGHNA and CDR2 YSLEER. The CDR3 loop reads CASSQEGTSAYNEQFF. The CDR3 DNA reads as TGCGCCAGCAGCCAAGAGGGGACTAGTGCCTACAATGAGCAGTTCTTC.

V is TRBV4-3 and J is TRBJ2-3; 8 nucleotides agree with TRBD2. This CDR3 comprises 17 residues. The junction had 8 bases not matched to a gene; V was cut back by 0 bases and J by 3 bases. In germline, CDR1 is LGHNA, CDR2 YSLEER. The CDR3 region has the DNA TGCGCCAGCAGCCAAGATCTTCCGGGGGGGCAAACAGATACGCAGTATTTT. Encoded protein: CASSQDLPGGQTDTQYF.

V and J are TRBV7-2 and TRBJ1-6, with TRBD1 as a possible D gene (5 bases). The germline V gene has CDR1 SGHTA and CDR2 FQGNSA. With 1 base removed from V and 9 bases from J, the gap between germline ends came to 19 bases. The CDR3 sequence is 17 residues long. The CDR3 is CASSLGAVGVVLSPLHF. In nucleotides, the CDR3 is TGTGCCAGCAGCTTAGGCGCTGTGGGGGTAGTGCTTTCACCCCTCCACTTT.

The chain has TRBV18 and TRBJ1-1; D possibly corresponds to TRBD1 (5 bases). Germline CDR1 is KGHSH and CDR2 is LQKENI. Deletions cut 1 base from V and 4 bases from J, with 16 bases between. The length of the CDR3 is 16 residues. The CDR3 is CASSPRLGQLGTEAFF. In DNA, the CDR3 is TGTGCCAGCTCACCACGGCTGGGGCAGCTGGGCACTGAAGCTTTCTTT. Full variable domain (outside the CDR3, taken from reference TRBV18 and TRBJ1-1): NAGVMQNPRHLVRRRGQEARLRCSPMKGHSHVYWYRQLPEEGLKFMVYLQKENIIDESGMPKERFSAEFPKEGPSILRIQQVVRGDSAAYFCASSPRLGQLGTEAFFGQGTRLTVV.